These T cell receptor beta chains were read from a single sample in a study of T cells in Graves' hyperthyroidism and ophthalmopathy. TCRdb ran MiXCR on the multiplex PCR reads and lists one entry per CDR3 protein. The sample contains hundreds of thousands of distinct CDR3 sequences, approximately 15% of which appear only once. Material for sequencing was blood. All receptors come from a woman aged 25 to 39 with Graves' hyperthyroidism. The conserved cysteine and the conserved F or W are not part of the CDR3 here. A D gene is named only where the DNA matches it firmly.

V gene,D gene,CDR3 protein
TRBV7-7,TRBD1,ASSLGQGDEQF
TRBV3-1,TRBD1,ASSLRRDSGGAF
TRBV7-9,-,ASSARWGRDTQY
TRBV7-8,-,ASSPFGGVSNEQF
TRBV20-1,TRBD2,SATGLAGFTDTQY
TRBV30,-,AWSEGRLLEQY
TRBV15,-,ATSRGWTVETQY
TRBV2,-,ASSEDNLVISKNIQY
TRBV28,TRBD1,ASSQPGQGEGYT
TRBV30,-,AWSAWSSTGELF
TRBV29-1,-,SVVFLVLGGAETQY
TRBV27,-,ASSPSSQETQY
TRBV12-3/TRBV12-4,-,ASSFWAQETQY
TRBV27,TRBD1,VSSLDRGGNEQF
TRBV6-1,-,ASSSDLNEKLF
TRBV6-2/TRBV6-3,TRBD1,ASSLGQGATDTQY
TRBV18,-,ASSPPVGGYGYT
TRBV5-1,TRBD2,ASSLTLGTSGIYEQY
TRBV20-1,TRBD2,SAQNRAGTPEQF
TRBV11-2,-,ASSSEIAPPEQY
TRBV6-1,-,ASSEPGSLSYEQY
TRBV7-2,-,ASSLARGATDTQY
TRBV5-4,-,ASSSPLGGGSYEQY
TRBV6-1,TRBD2,ASRREVLYEQY
TRBV5-4,-,ASSLLDPQVQY